This T cell receptor (beta chain) was sequenced in a study of CD8+ T cells in alopecia areata. Overall study results and limits: The link between baseline CD8+ expansion and response remains uncertain with one nonresponder. Persistence in scalp and blood during tofacitinib was observed for many expanded lesional clones.

A remark on this clone: The antigen is unknown.

The treatment is: oral pan-JAK inhibitor, 5-10 mg twice daily. cDNA prepared by RNA extraction and subsequent reverse transcription served as the template for sequencing. Clones were sequenced by immunoSEQ multiplex PCR, and TCRdb holds only the in-frame ones, with some missing. In the table there are approximately 180,000 clones, around three fifths of which are singletons. This TCR was sampled from a human donor with alopecia areata. The sequences come from CD4+ T cells sorted from blood, collected at week 24, from a patient treated with tofacitinib.

The chain's CDR3 is CASSLVGRGGDEQFF. CDR3 nucleotides: TGTGCCAGCAGCTTGGTCGGTCGGGGAGGGGATGAGCAGTTCTTC. The V gene is TRBV5-6, the J gene TRBJ2-1, with 7 bases aligning to TRBD2. Germline V gene lookup returns CDR1 SGHDT and CDR2 YYEEEE. Trimming cost V 0 bases and J 8 bases; bases outside gene matches: 8. CDR3 length: 15 amino acids.